This TCR beta chain was retrieved from a study of identical twins. Every one of the donors was a healthy Caucasian. Overall study results and limits: Cross-sectional statistical analysis, not tracking of the same donors, underpinned the conclusions. There was more out-of-frame TCR alpha sharing in monozygotic twins than models estimated. Insertions ran lower in abundant cord blood beta clonotypes, though not in memory repertoires.

One entry per CDR3 protein results from TCRdb running MiXCR on the 5' RACE reads. The data show some 200,000 distinct CDR3 sequences, 7.5% seen once. This clonotype was seen ten or more times. The antigen remains unidentified. Another study also made use of these data, one on yellow fever vaccine responses in identical twins.

The TCR sequence derives from a woman younger than 30 in good health. Sequenced material: memory (CD45RO+) T cells sorted from blood.

Here the CDR3 reads CASSFRDRVTGELFF. For the CDR3, the DNA is TGTGCCAGCAGCTTCCGGGACAGGGTCACCGGGGAGCTGTTTTTT. The J gene is TRBJ2-2, the V gene TRBV11-2, with 9 bases identical to TRBD1. This CDR3 region has 15 residues. From germline, CDR1 is SGHAT and CDR2 FQNNGV. V was clipped by 3 bases and J by 4 bases; unmatched bases: 3.